The 11 T cell receptor beta chains given below trace back to one sample, sequenced in a study of cytomegalovirus exposure and HLA in healthy donors. In the PCR, 60 Vbeta and 13 Jbeta primers were used. The method was immunoSEQ multiplex PCR; TCRdb's version includes in-frame clones alone and lacks a portion of them. The sample has 220,000 or so clones, around four fifths seen once. Sequenced: PBMCs. These receptors were obtained from a male donor in good health and CMV-seronegative.

This clone was observed once. Sequence at one end of the junction differs from germline and may be a read error. The CDR3 here is CASSLTPTGSIVF. The CDR3 nucleotides are TGTGCCAGCAGCTTAACCCCGACAGGTTCTATAGTTTTT. The chain links TRBV7-3 to TRBJ1-3; TRBD1 is a possible D gene (6 bases). Germline loops: CDR1 SGHTA, CDR2 FQGTGA. The CDR3 extends over 13 amino acids.

This chain connects TRBV19 to TRBJ1-5; 9 positions agree with TRBD1. Germline V CDR1 and CDR2: LNHDA, SQIVND (reference sequence). The CDR3 is made up of 15 amino acids. Trimming took 4 bases from V and 3 from J; bases not matched to a gene: 4. The chain's CDR3 is CASSNQQGANQPQHF. For the CDR3, the DNA is TGTGCCAGTAGTAACCAACAGGGGGCCAATCAGCCCCAGCATTTT.

This sequence joins TRBV5-1 and TRBJ2-1, with D tentatively TRBD2 (6 bases). Germline loops: CDR1 SGHRS, CDR2 YFSETQ. V was trimmed by 1 base and J by 5 bases, leaving 13 bases between them. The CDR3 totals 15 residues. The CDR3 nucleotides read TGCGCCAGCAGCTTGAGGGTGGGGGAGGACAATGAGCAGTTCTTC. Encoded protein: CASSLRVGEDNEQFF.

This clone came up a few times. The J gene is TRBJ1-5, the V gene TRBV19; no clear D. Trimming removed 1 base from V and 0 bases from J, with 4 bases in between. This CDR3 has 14 amino acids. Germline loops: CDR1 LNHDA, CDR2 SQIVND (reference sequence). The DNA for the CDR3 is TGTGCCAGTAGTATAGTCAGTAGCAATCAGCCCCAGCATTTT. Encoded protein: CASSIVSSNQPQHF.

The chain links TRBV25-1 to TRBJ1-2; TRBD1 aligns across 9 bases. V trimming: 1 base; J trimming: 4 bases; junction bases outside the gene matches: 4. CDR3 length equals 15 residues. Germline CDR1 reads MGHDK; CDR2 reads SYGVNS. The CDR3 loop is CASSESGQGFYGYTF. CDR3 in DNA: TGTGCCAGCAGTGAATCCGGACAGGGGTTCTATGGCTACACCTTC.

This clone has a handful of counts. The chain joins TRBV29-1 to TRBJ1-2; 9 bases are a match to TRBD1. V lost 3 bases to trimming and J lost 4 bases; unmatched junction nucleotides: 6. The CDR3 covers 14 residues. Germline loops: CDR1 SQVTM, CDR2 ANQGSEA. CDR3: CSVEGTGNFYGYTF. CDR3 DNA: TGCAGCGTTGAGGGGACAGGGAACTTCTATGGCTACACCTTC.

The chain combines TRBV5-1 with TRBJ1-5, with no clear D. CDR1 SGHRS and CDR2 YFSETQ come from the germline V gene. The CDR3 sequence is 15 residues long. Trimming removed 0 bases at V and 6 bases at J, with 13 bases between. The CDR3 DNA follows: TGCGCCAGCAGCTTGGCCGGGAAATCCGGTCAGCCCCAGCATTTT. As protein: CASSLAGKSGQPQHF.

The chain carries TRBV5-1 and TRBJ1-2, with 7 bases matching TRBD1. The germline gives CDR1 SGHRS, CDR2 YFSETQ. V lost 0 bases and J lost 4; bases outside the gene matches: 6. This CDR3 comprises 15 residues. The CDR3 nucleotides are TGCGCCAGCAGCTTGGAACCCCGGGACAGCTATGGCTACACCTTC. This codes for CASSLEPRDSYGYTF.

This clone was observed once. The CDR3: CASSVGASAANTGELFF. CDR3 DNA sequence: TGTGCCAGCAGCGTAGGCGCTAGCGCTGCGAACACCGGGGAGCTGTTTTTT. This chain connects TRBV9 to TRBJ2-2, with D maybe TRBD2 (6 bases). V was shortened by 0 bases and J by 0 bases, with 12 bases between the two germline ends. The CDR3 has 17 amino acids. The germline gives CDR1 SGDLS, CDR2 YYNGEE. Combining the CDR3 with reference TRBV9 and TRBJ2-2 gives the whole variable domain DSGVTQTPKHLITATGQRVTLRCSPRSGDLSVYWYQQSLDQGLQFLIQYYNGEERAKGNILERFSAQQFPDLHSELNLSSLELGDSALYFCASSVGASAANTGELFFGEGSRLTVL.

The count of this clone is one. This chain connects TRBV11-1 to TRBJ2-7, with TRBD2 matching 10 bases. CDR3 length: 15 residues. After removal of 6 bases from V and 6 bases from J, the junction contained 11 bases not matched to a gene. CDR1 and CDR2 (germline): SGHAT, FQDESV (reference sequence). In DNA form, the CDR3 reads TGTGCCAGCAGTGCTACTAGCGGGGAGATCGCCGAGCAGTACTTC. It translates to CASSATSGEIAEQYF.

The chain couples TRBV28 to TRBJ2-7; 7 bases are a match to TRBD1. CDR3 length equals 16 residues. V lost 4 bases to trimming and J lost 4 bases; unmatched junction nucleotides: 13. Germline lookup yields CDR1 MDHEN and CDR2 SYDVKM. CDR3 nucleotides: TGTGCCAGCAGTTCGAGCTCCGGGACAGAGATATACGAGCAGTACTTC. Residues: CASSSSSGTEIYEQYF. Drawing the rest from reference TRBV28 and TRBJ2-7, the complete variable domain is DVKVTQSSRYLVKRTGEKVFLECVQDMDHENMFWYRQDPGLGLRLIYFSYDVKMKEKGDIPEGYSVSREKKERFSLILESASTNQTSMYLCASSSSSGTEIYEQYFGPGTRLTVT.